The 20 T cell receptor beta chains below all came from one sample that was sequenced in a study of spatial heterogeneity in lung cancer. TCRdb re-analysed the 5' RACE reads in MiXCR, keeping a single row per CDR3 protein. The data contain 2,000 to 2,500 distinct CDR3 sequences, 9% to 15% of them seen just once; the ten biggest clones take up around 25%. Documented time point: sample taken at primary tumor resection. Tumor, nontumor lung or frozen PBMC supplied whole RNA that was sequenced unsorted. The sequencing here drew on normal lung tissue next to the tumor, taken at surgery. The receptors originated from a male donor with early-stage non-small cell lung cancer.

This clonotype was observed once. This beta chain lies outside the target of a library built for alpha chains; its clone size means little. The rearrangement uses TRBV6-6 and TRBJ1-6; no definite D call. With 6 bases removed from V and 7 bases from J, the gap between germline ends came to 13 bases. This CDR3 has 14 residues. Per the germline V gene, CDR1 is MNHNY and CDR2 is SVGAGI (reference sequence). CDR3 sequence (DNA): TGTGCCAGCAGCTCCAGCGTGGGGAATTCACCCCTCCACTTT. It translates to CASSSSVGNSPLHF.

This clonotype was counted a few times. This may arise from a read error, as a much more abundant clone is one base away. This beta chain is a stray read from a library made for alpha chains; its abundance is not meaningful. The chain recombines TRBV7-3 with TRBJ2-2; D is unclear. The CDR3 runs 12 residues. Per germline, CDR1 SGHTA and CDR2 FQGTGA. The CDR3 loop reads CTSSFGTGELFF. CDR3 nucleotides: TGTACCAGCAGCTTTGGGACCGGGGAGCTGTTTTTT. The complete variable domain, with remaining parts taken from reference TRBV7-3 and TRBJ2-2, reads GAGVSQTPSNKVTEKGKYVELRCDPISGHTALYWYRQSLGQGPEFLIYFQGTGAADDSGLPNDRFFAVRPEGSVSTLKIQRTERGDSAVYLCTSSFGTGELFFGEGSRLTVL.

This clonotype rates as medium-sized. This beta chain represents an off-target read in a library built for alpha chains; its size is of limited meaning. This sequence joins TRBV12-3 or TRBV12-4 and TRBJ2-1; 7 bases map to TRBD2. After removal of 7 bases from V and 4 bases from J, the junction contained 10 bases not matched to a gene. This CDR3 is 15 amino acids long. The chain's CDR3 is CASNLGGLLYNEQFF. In nucleotides, the CDR3 is TGTGCCAGCAATCTCGGGGGACTACTTTACAATGAGCAGTTCTTC.

This clonotype was seen a few times. This beta chain is off target for a library built for alpha chains, so its abundance means little. This sequence joins TRBV4-3 and TRBJ2-7; 8 bases align to TRBD2. The V segment lost 4 bases and the J segment 4 bases; nucleotides outside the gene matches: 6. This CDR3 contains 14 residues. The germline V gene encodes CDR1 LGHNA and CDR2 YSLEER. In DNA, the CDR3 is TGCGCCAGCAGCCCAGCGGGGGCGGGTTACGAGCAGTACTTC. Residues: CASSPAGAGYEQYF.

This clonotype is termed medium-sized. This beta chain lies outside the target of a library built for alpha chains; its clone size means little. The chain has TRBV6-2 or TRBV6-3 and TRBJ2-7; perhaps TRBD2 as D (6 bases). Trimming pared 0 bases from V and 5 bases from J, leaving 8 bases between. Germline CDR1 and CDR2: MNHEY and SVGEGT. The CDR3 has 13 amino acids. As DNA, the CDR3 is TGTGCCAGCAGTTACTCGCGGGGAGACGAGCAGTACTTC. This translates into CASSYSRGDEQYF.

The table lists this clonotype with many counts. Found in a library prepared for alpha chains, this beta chain is an off-target read, and its abundance has little meaning. This chain links TRBV7-8 with TRBJ2-2, with D unclear. There are 13 residues in the CDR3. CDR1 and CDR2 from the germline V gene are SGHVS and FQNEAQ. V lost 5 bases to trimming and J lost 5 bases, with 9 bases between them. The CDR3 DNA sequence: TGTGCCAGCAGCCCGAGGTGGACCGGGGAGCTGTTTTTT. Translating gives CASSPRWTGELFF.

In its sample, this clonotype is large (0.1 to 1%). This beta chain lies outside the target of a library built for alpha chains; its clone size means little. V gene TRBV27 combines with J gene TRBJ2-7; 10 nucleotides line up with TRBD2. V shed 6 bases and J 3 bases; nucleotides not matched to a gene: 8. CDR3 length equals 15 residues. The germline V gene has CDR1 MNHEY and CDR2 SMNVEV (reference sequence). CDR3 sequence reads: CASRGPSGSIYEQYF. The DNA for the CDR3 is TGTGCCAGCAGGGGCCCTAGCGGGAGCATCTACGAGCAGTACTTC.

As for this clonotype: This beta chain lies outside the target of a library built for alpha chains; its clone size means little. This sequence joins TRBV5-1 and TRBJ2-3; 7 nucleotides match TRBD1. The CDR3 runs to 15 residues. The V segment lost 2 bases and the J segment 5 bases; nucleotides outside the gene matches: 8. CDR1 is SGHRS, CDR2 YFSETQ, per germline. The CDR3 sequence: CASSLQGMGVDTQYF. The CDR3 DNA is TGCGCCAGCAGCTTACAGGGGATGGGGGTAGATACGCAGTATTTT.

This clonotype has more than one count but fewer than ten. The library was designed around alpha chains, so this beta chain is a stray read whose abundance carries little weight. The J gene is TRBJ1-2, the V gene TRBV12-3 or TRBV12-4, with 8 bases fitting TRBD1. Trimming took 6 bases from V and 4 from J; bases not matched to a gene: 7. The length of the CDR3 is 14 residues. The CDR3 here is CASSARGQSYGYTF. The CDR3 DNA is TGTGCCAGCAGCGCCAGGGGGCAGAGCTATGGCTACACCTTC.

This clonotype was picked up one time. Within a library made for alpha chains, this beta chain is off target, and its count is uninformative. The chain links TRBV5-1 to TRBJ2-2, with 7 bases lining up with TRBD1. Germline trimming cut 4 bases from V and 4 bases from J; bases unmatched to any gene: 4. This CDR3 has 14 amino acids. In germline, CDR1 is SGHRS, CDR2 YFSETQ. The DNA of the CDR3 is TGCGCCAGCAGCGAATCAGGGGGCACCGGGGAGCTGTTTTTT. Translating it yields CASSESGGTGELFF.

In this sample, this clonotype is medium-sized. A library made for alpha chains picked up this beta chain off target, so its size means little. V gene TRBV27 combines with J gene TRBJ2-3; TRBD2 matches at 11 bases. The length of the CDR3 is 15 residues. Losses at the gene ends were 5 bases for V and 5 bases for J; bases not matched to a gene: 6. CDR1 and CDR2 from the germline V gene are MNHEY and SMNVEV (reference sequence). In nucleotides, the CDR3 is TGTGCCAGCAGTCGCGGGGGACTAGCGGTAGATACGCAGTATTTT. It codes for CASSRGGLAVDTQYF.

This clonotype is medium-sized (0.01 to 0.1%) by share. As an off-target read in a library built for alpha chains, this beta chain has a frequency of little significance. CDR3: CASSVRGGVSYNEQFF. The CDR3 DNA reads TGTGCCAGCAGCGTCCGAGGCGGGGTCTCCTACAATGAGCAGTTCTTC. The rearrangement uses TRBV9 and TRBJ2-1, with a tentative D call TRBD2 (6 bases). The CDR3 extends over 16 amino acids. Trimming took 2 bases from V and 0 from J, leaving 12 bases between them. Germline CDR1 and CDR2: SGDLS and YYNGEE.

On this clonotype itself: Since it is a stray read in a library aimed at alpha chains, this beta chain has a size that is not meaningful. The V and J genes are TRBV13 and TRBJ2-2; D gene ambiguous. CDR3 length: 16 residues. Trimming left V 3 bases short and J 2 bases short, with 13 bases between. CDR1 and CDR2 (germline): PRHDT, FYEKMQ (reference sequence). DNA of the CDR3: TGTGCCAGCAGCTTGAAGCAAGGGATCAACACCGGGGAGCTGTTTTTT. It yields the protein CASSLKQGINTGELFF.

By proportion, this clonotype is medium-sized. Because the library targeted alpha chains, this beta chain is an off-target read whose size means little. This chain's CDR3 is CASSFPPSPLHF. The DNA of the CDR3 is TGTGCCAGCAGCTTCCCCCCCTCACCCCTCCACTTT. The rearrangement uses TRBV7-9 and TRBJ1-6; D not resolved. The CDR3 contains 12 residues. Trimming stripped 3 bases from V and 10 bases from J, with 7 bases between. Germline V lookup: CDR1 SEHNR, CDR2 FQNEAQ (reference sequence).

Relative to its sample, this clonotype is medium-sized (0.01 to 0.1%). This beta chain lies outside the target of a library built for alpha chains; its clone size means little. V and J are TRBV7-2 and TRBJ2-1, with D possibly TRBD2 on 5 matching bases. Looked up from germline, CDR1 is SGHTA and CDR2 is FQGNSA. V shed 1 base and J shed 6 bases, with 10 bases lying between them. The CDR3 covers 14 residues. CDR3 amino acids: CASSLGVGSNEQFF. The DNA for the CDR3 is TGTGCCAGCAGCTTAGGGGTAGGGAGCAATGAGCAGTTCTTC.

By share, this clonotype counts as medium-sized. With the library built for alpha chains, this beta chain is off target and its frequency is not meaningful. The gene calls are TRBV2 and TRBJ2-2, with D maybe TRBD2 (5 bases). Per germline, CDR1 SNHLY and CDR2 FYNNEI. This CDR3 comprises 16 residues. Deletions cut 3 bases from V and 2 bases from J, with 13 bases between. CDR3 bases: TGTGCCAGCAGTGAGAGGTCTAGCCGAAACACCGGGGAGCTGTTTTTT. This sequence encodes CASSERSSRNTGELFF.

Notes on this clonotype: The size of this beta chain means little, since it is a stray read in a library made for alpha chains. The V call is TRBV20-1, the J call TRBJ2-1, with 8 bases fitting TRBD2. After removal of 0 bases from V and 0 bases from J, the junction contained 4 bases not matched to a gene. The CDR3 extends over 16 amino acids. Looked up from germline, CDR1 is DFQATT and CDR2 is SNEGSKA (reference sequence). The CDR3 protein is CSARDGSGSSYNEQFF. Written as DNA, the CDR3 is TGCAGTGCTAGAGATGGAAGCGGGAGCTCCTACAATGAGCAGTTCTTC.

This clonotype is medium-sized in the sample. This beta chain is a stray sequence in a library constructed for alpha chains; its clone size is not meaningful. The J gene is TRBJ2-3, the V gene TRBV20-1; no definite D call. The CDR3 is made up of 11 amino acids. Trimming shortened V by 3 bases and J by 5 bases, and 6 bases separated the two germline ends. CDR1 and CDR2 from the germline V gene are DFQATT and SNEGSKA (reference sequence). The CDR3 protein is CSARGGDTQYF. DNA for the CDR3: TGCAGTGCTAGGGGCGGAGATACGCAGTATTTT.

Sample share makes this clonotype medium-sized. The library was designed around alpha chains, so this beta chain is a stray read whose abundance carries little weight. The chain recombines TRBV5-4 with TRBJ2-3; 9 nucleotides agree with TRBD2. The junction had 13 bases not matched to a gene; V was cut back by 4 bases and J by 1 base. Per germline, CDR1 SGHNT and CDR2 YYREEE (reference sequence). The CDR3 has 18 residues. The CDR3 sequence is CASSLLAGWGGGTDTQYF. In DNA form, the CDR3 reads TGTGCCAGCAGCCTCCTAGCGGGGTGGGGGGGAGGCACAGATACGCAGTATTTT. The full variable domain, its missing parts supplied by reference TRBV5-4 and TRBJ2-3, is ETGVTQSPTHLIKTRGQQVTLRCSSQSGHNTVSWYQQALGQGPQFIFQYYREEENGRGNFPPRFSGLQFPNYSSELNVNALELDDSALYLCASSLLAGWGGGTDTQYFGPGTRLTVL.

Notes on this clonotype: This beta chain is a stray sequence in a library constructed for alpha chains; its clone size is not meaningful. The V and J genes are TRBV12-3 or TRBV12-4 and TRBJ1-2; TRBD1 might be the D (5 bases). The CDR3 contains 14 residues. V was trimmed by 8 bases and J by 8 bases, leaving 21 bases between them. CDR3 sequence reads: CASSAGTGVGGYTF. For the CDR3, the DNA is TGTGCCAGCTCCGCCGGGACTGGGGTAGGAGGCTACACCTTC.